A selection of T cell receptor beta chains follows, all from one sample in a study of beta chain features in type 1 diabetes. Data came from immunoSEQ multiplex PCR; TCRdb stores just in-frame clones and leaves some out. The sample contains 500,000 to 700,000 clones, roughly a sixth of which appear only once. The material sequenced was naive CD4+ T cells from blood. The receptors come from a man younger than 30 in good health. Each CDR3 is given with its conserved first and last residue. The D gene is left open where the match is weak. Clone sizes are given selectively: once, few, many, or a class where the clone is expanded.

j_call	clone_size	v_call	d_call	cdr3_aa	cdr3_nt
TRBJ2-7	few	TRBV28	TRBD1	CASSSPDRGLSYEQYF	TGTGCCAGCAGTTCACCGGACAGGGGGCTTTCCTACGAGCAGTACTTC
TRBJ2-7	few	TRBV18	NA	CASSPSVGYEQYF	TGTGCCAGCTCACCAAGCGTCGGCTACGAGCAGTACTTC
TRBJ2-7	NA	TRBV4-3	TRBD1	CASSPGDSSYEQYF	TGCGCCAGCAGCCCCGGGGACAGCTCCTACGAGCAGTACTTC
TRBJ1-5	few	TRBV7-2	TRBD1	CASSLGLISGTGRQPQHF	TGTGCCAGCAGCTTGGGCCTGATATCCGGGACAGGTCGTCAGCCCCAGCATTTT
TRBJ1-2	NA	TRBV5-6	TRBD1	CASSLTGGVYGYTF	TGTGCCAGCAGCTTGACAGGGGGCGTCTATGGCTACACCTTC
TRBJ2-3	few	TRBV28	NA	CASSSQGGGTDTQYF	TGTGCCAGCAGTTCCCAGGGGGGTGGCACAGATACGCAGTATTTT
TRBJ2-2	NA	TRBV29-1	NA	CSVESGPGGGTGELFF	TGCAGCGTTGAAAGCGGGCCAGGGGGTGGCACCGGGGAGCTGTTTTTT
TRBJ2-3	NA	TRBV27	TRBD1	CARTGEYPDTQYF	TGTGCCAGGACAGGGGAATACCCAGATACGCAGTATTTT
TRBJ2-7	NA	TRBV2	NA	CASSADMVGYEQYF	TGTGCCAGCAGTGCCGATATGGTTGGCTACGAGCAGTACTTC
TRBJ2-3	NA	TRBV27	TRBD2	CASSLTSGPFGTQYF	TGTGCCAGCAGTTTAACTAGCGGGCCTTTTGGTACGCAGTATTTT
TRBJ2-2	few	TRBV6-5	NA	CASSSEWGRELFF	TGTGCCAGCAGTTCCGAGTGGGGTCGGGAGCTGTTTTTT
TRBJ1-1	NA	TRBV15	NA	CATSRNRQATGAEAFF	TGTGCCACCAGCAGAAATAGACAGGCGACGGGGGCTGAAGCTTTCTTT
TRBJ1-5	NA	TRBV6-6	NA	CASSLGGLGQPQHF	TGTGCCAGCAGTCTGGGGGGGCTCGGTCAGCCCCAGCATTTT
TRBJ2-3	NA	TRBV7-2	NA	CASRREMRRVDTQYF	TGTGCCAGCAGAAGGGAAATGCGGAGAGTTGATACGCAGTATTTT
TRBJ2-5	NA	TRBV28	TRBD2	CASSPPGGRLTQYF	TGTGCCAGCAGCCCTCCGGGGGGGCGACTGACCCAGTACTTC
TRBJ2-3	few	TRBV5-1	TRBD2	CASSLPIAGVTDTQYF	TGCGCCAGCAGCCTTCCAATAGCGGGGGTCACAGATACGCAGTATTTT
TRBJ1-5	few	TRBV25-1	TRBD1	CASSATTGSNQPQHF	TGTGCCAGCAGTGCCACGACAGGGAGCAATCAGCCCCAGCATTTT
TRBJ2-3	few	TRBV7-6	NA	CASSLMDLDTQYF	TGTGCCAGCAGCTTAATGGACCTCGATACGCAGTATTTT
TRBJ1-4	NA	TRBV5-4	NA	CASSLRQINEKLFF	TGTGCCAGCAGCTTGAGGCAGATTAATGAAAAACTGTTTTTT
TRBJ2-7	few	TRBV7-9	NA	CASSWYRPGVGAYEQYF	TGTGCCAGCAGCTGGTACCGTCCTGGGGTTGGGGCCTACGAGCAGTACTTC
TRBJ1-1	NA	TRBV6-5	TRBD1	CASTRDRGGTEAFF	TGTGCCAGCACAAGGGACAGGGGGGGGACTGAAGCTTTCTTT
TRBJ2-7	few	TRBV4-1	TRBD1	CASSPDPKRPGTGNSYEQYF	TGCGCCAGCAGCCCGGATCCGAAGCGGCCCGGGACAGGTAACTCCTACGAGCAGTACTTC
TRBJ2-3	once	TRBV7-2	NA	CASSRNRADTQYF	TGTGCCAGCAGCCGCAACAGGGCAGATACGCAGTATTTT
TRBJ2-7	NA	TRBV11-3	TRBD2	CASSSGLAGGYEQYF	TGTGCCAGCAGCTCCGGACTAGCGGGAGGCTACGAGCAGTACTTC
TRBJ2-3	NA	TRBV7-9	TRBD1	CASSSQGGTDTQYF	TGTGCCAGCAGCTCCCAGGGGGGCACAGATACGCAGTATTTT
TRBJ2-2	NA	TRBV10-3	NA	CAISSRGAENTGELFF	TGTGCCATCAGCTCCAGGGGGGCGGAAAACACCGGGGAGCTGTTTTTT
TRBJ2-3	NA	TRBV30	NA	CAWSVGQLTDTQYF	TGTGCCTGGAGTGTAGGACAGCTCACAGATACGCAGTATTTT
TRBJ1-2	few	TRBV15	NA	CATSRAGVGYTF	TGTGCCACCAGCAGAGCGGGGGTGGGCTACACCTTC
TRBJ2-4	NA	TRBV25-1	NA	CASLRKNIQYF	TGTGCCAGCCTCAGGAAAAACATTCAGTACTTC
TRBJ1-1	few	TRBV25-1	NA	CASSFTGENTEAFF	TGTGCCAGCAGTTTTACCGGGGAGAACACTGAAGCTTTCTTT
TRBJ2-1	few	TRBV19	NA	CASSMNYNEQFF	TGTGCCAGTAGTATGAATTACAATGAGCAGTTCTTC
TRBJ2-7	NA	TRBV7-2	NA	CASSLEGYREQYF	TGTGCCAGCAGCTTAGAGGGGTACAGAGAGCAGTACTTC
TRBJ2-1	NA	TRBV9	TRBD1	CASSVRDRGYNEQFF	TGTGCCAGCAGCGTCCGGGACAGGGGGTACAATGAGCAGTTCTTC
TRBJ2-3	NA	TRBV25-1	TRBD1	CASSESGGNTDTQYF	TGTGCCAGCAGTGAATCAGGGGGCAACACAGATACGCAGTATTTT
TRBJ1-2	NA	TRBV2	TRBD1	CASSEWGTVDNYGYTF	TGTGCCAGCAGTGAATGGGGGACAGTGGATAACTATGGCTACACCTTC
TRBJ2-1	NA	TRBV5-6	NA	CASSLASGGYNEQFF	TGTGCCAGCAGCTTGGCAAGCGGAGGCTACAATGAGCAGTTCTTC
TRBJ2-7	few	TRBV7-8	NA	CASSLVGRYEQYF	TGTGCCAGCAGCTTAGTCGGGCGCTACGAGCAGTACTTC
TRBJ1-2	few	TRBV19	NA	CASSQGRGGYTF	TGTGCCAGTAGTCAGGGGCGTGGTGGCTACACCTTC
TRBJ1-2	NA	TRBV27	NA	CASSFNRNYGYTF	TGTGCCAGCAGTTTCAACAGGAACTATGGCTACACCTTC
TRBJ2-1	NA	TRBV19	TRBD1	CASSIGQGSYNEQFF	TGTGCCAGTAGTATCGGACAGGGTTCCTACAATGAGCAGTTCTTC
TRBJ2-7	NA	TRBV5-1	TRBD2	CASSSIPGLVLYEQYF	TGCGCCAGCAGCTCGATACCGGGACTAGTCCTATACGAGCAGTACTTC
TRBJ2-5	few	TRBV9	NA	CASSRQLLQETQYF	TGTGCCAGCAGCAGGCAGTTACTACAAGAGACCCAGTACTTC